This TCR beta chain is drawn from a study of identical twins. Template switching introduced a universal primer site, and the cDNA bore unique molecular identifiers. One entry per CDR3 protein results from TCRdb running MiXCR on the 5' RACE reads. The sample includes hundreds of thousands of distinct CDR3 sequences, under 9% of them seen just once. Germline V gene sequence: CDR1 SGHAT, CDR2 FQNNGV. CDR3 length: 17 residues. Trimming removed 1 base from V and 4 bases from J, with 17 bases in between. Findings of the study overall: Beta out-of-frame sequences displayed a weaker excess of sharing between twins.

This clonotype showed up many times. What it binds is unknown. The sample was also reused in another study, on yellow fever vaccine responses in identical twins.

The receptor was derived from a young woman in good health. Specimen: PBMCs. This chain joins TRBV11-2 and TRBJ2-1; possibly TRBD2 for D (6 bases). As DNA, the CDR3 is TGTGCCAGCAGCTTAGTAAACCTAGCGACCTGGTACAATGAGCAGTTCTTC. Amino acids: CASSLVNLATWYNEQFF.